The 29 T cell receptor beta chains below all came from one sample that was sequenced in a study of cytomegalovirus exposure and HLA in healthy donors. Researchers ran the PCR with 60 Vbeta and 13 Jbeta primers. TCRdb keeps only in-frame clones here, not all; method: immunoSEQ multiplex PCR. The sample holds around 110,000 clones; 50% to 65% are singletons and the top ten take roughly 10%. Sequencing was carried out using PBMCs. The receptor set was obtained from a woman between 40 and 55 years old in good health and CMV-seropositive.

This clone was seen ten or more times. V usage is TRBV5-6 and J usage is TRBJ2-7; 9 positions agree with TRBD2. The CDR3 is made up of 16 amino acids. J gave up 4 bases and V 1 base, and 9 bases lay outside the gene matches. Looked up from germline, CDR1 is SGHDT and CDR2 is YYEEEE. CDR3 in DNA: TGTGCCAGCAGCTTGTTTGGTAGCGGGAGTAGATACGAGCAGTACTTC. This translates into CASSLFGSGSRYEQYF.

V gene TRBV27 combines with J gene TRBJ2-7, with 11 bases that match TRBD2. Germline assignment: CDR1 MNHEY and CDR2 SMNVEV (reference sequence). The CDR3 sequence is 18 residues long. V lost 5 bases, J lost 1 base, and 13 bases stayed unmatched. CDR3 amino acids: CASSPLAGGWKRSYEQYF. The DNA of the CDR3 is TGTGCCAGCAGTCCCTTAGCGGGAGGGTGGAAAAGATCCTACGAGCAGTACTTC.

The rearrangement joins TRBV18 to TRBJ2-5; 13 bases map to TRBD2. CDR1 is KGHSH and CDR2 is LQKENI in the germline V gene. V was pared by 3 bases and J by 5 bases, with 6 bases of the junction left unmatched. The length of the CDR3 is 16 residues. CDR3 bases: TGTGCCAGCTCACCTCCGGGACTAGCGGGACTCGAGACCCAGTACTTC. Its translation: CASSPPGLAGLETQYF.

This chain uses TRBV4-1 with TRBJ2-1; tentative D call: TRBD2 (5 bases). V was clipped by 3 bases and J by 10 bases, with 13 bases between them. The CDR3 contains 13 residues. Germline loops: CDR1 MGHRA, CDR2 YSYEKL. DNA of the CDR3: TGCGCCAGCAGCCATGTGGGAGTGTGGGAGCAGTTCTTC. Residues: CASSHVGVWEQFF.

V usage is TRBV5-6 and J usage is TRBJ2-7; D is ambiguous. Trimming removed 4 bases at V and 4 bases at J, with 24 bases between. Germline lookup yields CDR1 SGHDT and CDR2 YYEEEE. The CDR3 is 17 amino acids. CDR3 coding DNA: TGTGCCAGCAGCCCTTGGGCACCCCACCTGGGCCAATACGAGCAGTACTTC. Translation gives CASSPWAPHLGQYEQYF.

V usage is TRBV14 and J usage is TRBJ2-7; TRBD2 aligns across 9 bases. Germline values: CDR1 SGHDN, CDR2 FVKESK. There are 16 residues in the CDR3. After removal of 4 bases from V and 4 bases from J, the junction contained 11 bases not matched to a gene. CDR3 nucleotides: TGTGCCAGCAGCCCGGCCTCGAGGGCGGGAGGGTACGAGCAGTACTTC. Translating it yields CASSPASRAGGYEQYF.

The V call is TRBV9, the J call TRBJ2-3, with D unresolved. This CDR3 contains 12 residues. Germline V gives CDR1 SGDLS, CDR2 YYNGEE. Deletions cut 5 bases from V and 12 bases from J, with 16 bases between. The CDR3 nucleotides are TGTGCCAGCAGTTCAGGCATCCCCCCCCAGTATTTT. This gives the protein CASSSGIPPQYF.

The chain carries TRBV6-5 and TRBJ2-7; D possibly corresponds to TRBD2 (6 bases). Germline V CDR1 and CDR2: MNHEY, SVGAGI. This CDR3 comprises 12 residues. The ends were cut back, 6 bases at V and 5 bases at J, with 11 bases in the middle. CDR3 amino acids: CASSGRGHEQYF. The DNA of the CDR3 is TGTGCCAGCAGCGGGAGAGGCCACGAGCAGTACTTC.

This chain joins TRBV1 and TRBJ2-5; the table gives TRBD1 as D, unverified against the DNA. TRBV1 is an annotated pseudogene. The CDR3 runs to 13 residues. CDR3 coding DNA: TGCACCAGCAGCAAGACAGGGCAGGAGACCCAGTACTTC. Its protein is CTSSKTGQETQYF.

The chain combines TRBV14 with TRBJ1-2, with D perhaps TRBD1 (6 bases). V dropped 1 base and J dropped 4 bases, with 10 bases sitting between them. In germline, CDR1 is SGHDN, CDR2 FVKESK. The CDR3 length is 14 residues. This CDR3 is CASSQARTVYGYTF. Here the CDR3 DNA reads TGTGCCAGCAGCCAAGCTCGGACAGTCTATGGCTACACCTTC.

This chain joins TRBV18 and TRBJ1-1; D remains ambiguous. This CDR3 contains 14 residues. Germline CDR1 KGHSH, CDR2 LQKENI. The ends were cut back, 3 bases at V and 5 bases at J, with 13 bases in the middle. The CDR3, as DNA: TGTGCCAGCTCACCCCCGAACGGAGGGACTGAAGCTTTCTTT. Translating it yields CASSPPNGGTEAFF.

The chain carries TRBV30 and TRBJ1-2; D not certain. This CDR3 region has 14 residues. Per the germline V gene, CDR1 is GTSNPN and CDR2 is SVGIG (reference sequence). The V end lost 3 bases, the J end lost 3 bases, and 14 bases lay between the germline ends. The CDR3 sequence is CAWSTLVFDYGYTF. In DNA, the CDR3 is TGTGCCTGGAGCACTCTGGTCTTCGACTATGGCTACACCTTC.

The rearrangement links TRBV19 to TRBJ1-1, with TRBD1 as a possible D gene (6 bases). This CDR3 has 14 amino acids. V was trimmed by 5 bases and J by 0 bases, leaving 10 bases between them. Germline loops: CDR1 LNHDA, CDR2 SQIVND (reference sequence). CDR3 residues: CASSDRMMNTEAFF. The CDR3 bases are TGTGCCAGTAGTGACAGGATGATGAACACTGAAGCTTTCTTT.

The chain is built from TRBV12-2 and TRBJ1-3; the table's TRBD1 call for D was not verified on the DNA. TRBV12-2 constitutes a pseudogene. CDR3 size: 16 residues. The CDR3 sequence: CASRQSGDRAGNTIYF. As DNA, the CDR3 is TGTGCAAGTCGGCAGTCAGGTGACAGGGCTGGAAACACCATATATTTT.

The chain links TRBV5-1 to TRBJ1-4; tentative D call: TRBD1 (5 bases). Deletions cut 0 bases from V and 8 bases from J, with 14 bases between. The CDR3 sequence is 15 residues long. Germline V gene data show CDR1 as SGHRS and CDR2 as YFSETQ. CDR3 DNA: TGCGCCAGCAGCTTGGGAGGCCAGGGAGGGGAAAAACTGTTTTTT. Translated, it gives CASSLGGQGGEKLFF.

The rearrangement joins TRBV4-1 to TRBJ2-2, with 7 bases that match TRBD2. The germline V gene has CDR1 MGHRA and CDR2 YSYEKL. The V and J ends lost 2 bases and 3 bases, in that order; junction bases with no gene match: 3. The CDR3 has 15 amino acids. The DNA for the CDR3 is TGCGCCAGCAGCCAACGCACTAGCGACACCGGGGAGCTGTTTTTT. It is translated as CASSQRTSDTGELFF.

The chain's CDR3 is CASSTGSDGEQYF. The CDR3 nucleotides are TGTGCCAGCAGCACAGGAAGCGATGGCGAGCAGTACTTC. This chain connects TRBV7-7 to TRBJ2-7; D perhaps matches TRBD1 (5 bases). Deletions cut 5 bases from V and 6 bases from J, with 14 bases between. Germline V gives CDR1 SSHAT, CDR2 FNYEAQ (reference sequence). This CDR3 spans 13 amino acids.

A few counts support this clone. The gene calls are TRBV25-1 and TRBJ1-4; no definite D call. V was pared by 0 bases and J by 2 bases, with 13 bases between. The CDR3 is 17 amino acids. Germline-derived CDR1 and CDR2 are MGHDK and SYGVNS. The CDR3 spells CASSEYGRRSTNEKLFF. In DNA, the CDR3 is TGTGCCAGCAGTGAATATGGCAGGCGTTCGACTAATGAAAAACTGTTTTTT.

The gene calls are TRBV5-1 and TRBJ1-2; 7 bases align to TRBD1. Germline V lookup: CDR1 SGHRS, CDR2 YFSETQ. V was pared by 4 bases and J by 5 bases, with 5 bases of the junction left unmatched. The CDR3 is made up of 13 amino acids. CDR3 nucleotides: TGCGCCAGCAGCATAGGGACAGCTTATGGCTACACCTTC. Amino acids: CASSIGTAYGYTF. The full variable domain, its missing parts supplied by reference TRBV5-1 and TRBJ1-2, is KAGVTQTPRYLIKTRGQQVTLSCSPISGHRSVSWYQQTPGQGLQFLFEYFSETQRNKGNFPGRFSGRQFSNSRSEMNVSTLELGDSALYLCASSIGTAYGYTFGSGTRLTVV.

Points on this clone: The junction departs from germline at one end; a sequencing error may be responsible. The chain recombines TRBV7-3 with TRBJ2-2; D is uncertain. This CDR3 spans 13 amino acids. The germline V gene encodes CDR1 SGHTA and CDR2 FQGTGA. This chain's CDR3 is CSSSLTPAGELFF. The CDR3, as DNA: TGTTCCAGCAGCTTAACTCCGGCCGGGGAGCTGTTTTTT.

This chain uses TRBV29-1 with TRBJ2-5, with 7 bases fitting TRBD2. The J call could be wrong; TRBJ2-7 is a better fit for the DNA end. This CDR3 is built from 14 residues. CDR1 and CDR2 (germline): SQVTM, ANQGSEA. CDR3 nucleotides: TGCAGCGCCCTGGGAGGGATCCTAGGCTACGAGCAGTACTTC. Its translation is CSALGGILGYEQYF.

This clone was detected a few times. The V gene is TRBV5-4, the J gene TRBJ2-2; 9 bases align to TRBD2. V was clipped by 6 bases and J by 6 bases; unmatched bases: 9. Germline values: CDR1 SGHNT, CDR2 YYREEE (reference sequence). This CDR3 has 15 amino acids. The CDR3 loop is CASTEGIAGAGELFF. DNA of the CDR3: TGTGCCAGCACTGAGGGGATAGCGGGAGCCGGGGAGCTGTTTTTT.

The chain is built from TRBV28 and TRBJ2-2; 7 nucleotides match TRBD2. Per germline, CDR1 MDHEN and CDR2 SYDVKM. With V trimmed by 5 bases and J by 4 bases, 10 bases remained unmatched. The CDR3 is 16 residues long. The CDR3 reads CASSTPSGTPTGELFF. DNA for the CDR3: TGTGCCAGCAGTACCCCCAGCGGGACCCCCACCGGGGAGCTGTTTTTT. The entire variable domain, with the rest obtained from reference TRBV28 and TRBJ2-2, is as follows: DVKVTQSSRYLVKRTGEKVFLECVQDMDHENMFWYRQDPGLGLRLIYFSYDVKMKEKGDIPEGYSVSREKKERFSLILESASTNQTSMYLCASSTPSGTPTGELFFGEGSRLTVL.

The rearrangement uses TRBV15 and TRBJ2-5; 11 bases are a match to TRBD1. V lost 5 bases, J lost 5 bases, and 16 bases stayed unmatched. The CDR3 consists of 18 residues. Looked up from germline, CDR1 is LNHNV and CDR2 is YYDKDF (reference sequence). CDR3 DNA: TGTGCCACCAGCTCGGGACAGGGGGGGCCCGGGACTAGGGAGACCCAGTACTTC. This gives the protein CATSSGQGGPGTRETQYF.

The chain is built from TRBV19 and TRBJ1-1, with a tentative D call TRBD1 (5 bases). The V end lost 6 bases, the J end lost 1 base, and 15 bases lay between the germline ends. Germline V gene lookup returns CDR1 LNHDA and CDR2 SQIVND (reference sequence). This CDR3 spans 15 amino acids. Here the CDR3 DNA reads TGTGCCAGTAGCCAAGGGGCATCCTGGAACACTGAAGCTTTCTTT. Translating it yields CASSQGASWNTEAFF.

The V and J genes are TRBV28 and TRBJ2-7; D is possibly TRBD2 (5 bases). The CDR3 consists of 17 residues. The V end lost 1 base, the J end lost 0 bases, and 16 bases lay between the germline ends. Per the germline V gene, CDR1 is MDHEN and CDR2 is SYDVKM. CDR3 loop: CASSLSINTRDSYEQYF. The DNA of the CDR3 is TGTGCCAGCAGTTTATCCATCAACACCCGGGACTCCTACGAGCAGTACTTC.

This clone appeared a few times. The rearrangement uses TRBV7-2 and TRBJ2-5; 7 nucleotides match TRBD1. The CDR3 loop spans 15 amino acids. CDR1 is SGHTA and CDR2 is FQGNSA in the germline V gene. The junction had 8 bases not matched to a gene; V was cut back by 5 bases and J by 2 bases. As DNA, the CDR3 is TGTGCCAGCAGCCCGGATCCGGACAGGCAAGAGACCCAGTACTTC. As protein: CASSPDPDRQETQYF.

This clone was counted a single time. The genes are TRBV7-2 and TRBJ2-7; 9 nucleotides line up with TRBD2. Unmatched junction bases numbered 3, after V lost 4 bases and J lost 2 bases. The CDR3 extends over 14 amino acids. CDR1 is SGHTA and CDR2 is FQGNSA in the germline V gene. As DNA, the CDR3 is TGTGCCAGCAGCTCGGCTAGCGGGACCTACGAGCAGTACTTC. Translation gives CASSSASGTYEQYF.

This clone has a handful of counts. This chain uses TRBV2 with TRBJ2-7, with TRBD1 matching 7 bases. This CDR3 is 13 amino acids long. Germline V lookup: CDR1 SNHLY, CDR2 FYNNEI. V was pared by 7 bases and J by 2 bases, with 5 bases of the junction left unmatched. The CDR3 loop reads CASIRQGAYEQYF. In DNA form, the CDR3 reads TGTGCCAGCATCAGGCAGGGGGCCTACGAGCAGTACTTC.